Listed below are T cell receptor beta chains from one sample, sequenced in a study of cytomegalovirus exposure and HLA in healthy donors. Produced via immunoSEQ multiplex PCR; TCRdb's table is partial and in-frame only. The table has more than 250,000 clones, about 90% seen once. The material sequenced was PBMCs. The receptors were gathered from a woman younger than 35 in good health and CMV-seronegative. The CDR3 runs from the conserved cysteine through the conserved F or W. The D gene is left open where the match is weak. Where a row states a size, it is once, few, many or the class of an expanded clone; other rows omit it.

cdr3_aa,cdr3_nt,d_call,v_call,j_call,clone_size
CASSPVGGNTEAFF,TGTGCCAGCAGCCCCGTGGGGGGGAATACTGAAGCTTTCTTT,-,TRBV9,TRBJ1-1,-
CASSVSGGNYEQYF,TGTGCCAGCAGCGTTAGCGGGGGGAATTACGAGCAGTACTTC,TRBD2,TRBV9,TRBJ2-7,once
CASSTTQGLLYEQYF,TGTGCCAGTAGTACGACCCAGGGACTACTCTACGAGCAGTACTTC,TRBD2,TRBV19,TRBJ2-7,-
CASSIPQAPWNEQYF,TGTGCCAGTAGTATTCCCCAGGCGCCATGGAACGAGCAGTACTTC,-,TRBV19,TRBJ2-7,-
CASSQGVYGYTF,TGCGCCAGCAGCCAGGGGGTTTATGGCTACACCTTC,TRBD1,TRBV5-1,TRBJ1-2,-
CASSPEGRLPNEKLFF,TGCGCCAGCAGCCCCGAGGGCCGGTTACCTAATGAAAAACTGTTTTTT,-,TRBV5-1,TRBJ1-4,-
CSSSLMGGDTDTQYF,TGTTCCAGCAGCCTCATGGGGGGGGACACAGATACGCAGTATTTT,TRBD2,TRBV7-9,TRBJ2-3,-
CASSHPQYNEQFF,TGTGCCAGCAGCCACCCACAGTACAATGAGCAGTTCTTC,-,TRBV7-2,TRBJ2-1,-
CASVSGESSYNEQFF,TGTGCCAGCGTTAGCGGGGAAAGCTCCTACAATGAGCAGTTCTTC,TRBD2,TRBV7-9,TRBJ2-1,-
CASSPDGNSNQPQHF,TGTGCCAGCTCACCAGACGGGAATAGCAATCAGCCCCAGCATTTT,-,TRBV18,TRBJ1-5,-
CASSGQSYEQYF,TGTGCCAGCTCTGGACAGTCCTACGAGCAGTACTTC,-,TRBV5-6,TRBJ2-7,-
CASSLQGTGNTIYF,TGTGCCAGCAGCTTACAGGGGACTGGAAACACCATATATTTT,TRBD1,TRBV5-4,TRBJ1-3,-
CASSLTVDSPLHF,TGTGCCAGCAGCTTAACTGTCGATTCACCCCTCCACTTT,-,TRBV11-2,TRBJ1-6,few
CASSSGQVGEQYF,TGCGCCAGCAGCTCGGGACAGGTTGGCGAGCAGTACTTC,TRBD1,TRBV5-1,TRBJ2-7,-
CASSLGLDSRYGYTF,TGTGCCAGCAGCTTAGGGTTGGACAGCCGCTATGGCTACACCTTC,-,TRBV7-2,TRBJ1-2,-
CASSSRGGSGNTIYF,TGTGCCAGCAGCTCCAGAGGGGGCTCTGGAAACACCATATATTTT,-,TRBV28,TRBJ1-3,-
CSVDNRGVNYGYTF,TGCAGCGTTGATAACAGGGGAGTCAACTATGGCTACACCTTC,TRBD1,TRBV29-1,TRBJ1-2,-
CASSQATGDEQYF,TGTGCCAGCAGCCAAGCCACAGGGGACGAGCAGTACTTT,TRBD1,TRBV14,TRBJ2-7,-
CASSYSFGGYGYTF,TGTGCCAGCAGTTACTCATTCGGGGGGTACGGCTACACCTTC,-,TRBV6-5,TRBJ1-2,-
CASRGDGDTQYF,TGTGCCAGCAGGGGAGACGGCGATACGCAGTATTTT,-,TRBV2,TRBJ2-3,-
CASSESSSYNSPLHF,TGCGCCAGCAGTGAGTCGAGCTCCTATAATTCACCCCTCCACTTT,-,TRBV10-2,TRBJ1-6,-
CASSQVVADQPQHF,TGCGCCAGCAGCCAAGTTGTTGCAGATCAGCCCCAGCATTTT,-,TRBV4-1,TRBJ1-5,-
CAISQGHLNQPQHF,TGTGCCATCAGCCAGGGACACCTCAATCAGCCCCAGCATTTT,-,TRBV10-3,TRBJ1-5,-
CASTPGTITNEKLFF,TGCGCCAGCACTCCAGGGACTATAACTAATGAAAAACTGTTTTTT,-,TRBV5-1,TRBJ1-4,-
CASQDLNTEAFF,TGTGCCAGCCAGGATTTGAACACTGAAGCTTTCTTT,-,TRBV10-3,TRBJ1-1,-
CAWSGLGGGSNQPQHF,TGTGCCTGGAGTGGTCTCGGCGGTGGGAGCAATCAGCCCCAGCATTTT,-,TRBV30,TRBJ1-5,-
CASSLDVRNYEQYF,TGTGCCAGCAGCTTGGATGTCAGAAACTACGAGCAGTACTTC,-,TRBV5-4,TRBJ2-7,-
CASSQELQGYPYEQYF,TGCGCCAGCAGCCAAGAGCTACAGGGATACCCCTACGAGCAGTACTTC,-,TRBV4-1,TRBJ2-7,-
CSEMGAEETQYF,TGCAGCGAGATGGGGGCGGAAGAGACCCAGTACTTC,-,TRBV29-1,TRBJ2-5,-
CASSPSFSGANVLTF,TGTGCCAGCTCACCATCCTTTTCTGGGGCCAACGTCCTGACTTTC,-,TRBV18,TRBJ2-6,-
CASSQSLGDQPQHF,TGTGCCAGCAGCCAATCATTAGGGGATCAGCCCCAGCATTTT,-,TRBV7-2,TRBJ1-5,-
CASSYTHSGANSEQYF,TGTGCCAGCAGTTACACCCACAGCGGGGCGAACTCCGAGCAGTACTTC,TRBD2,TRBV6-5,TRBJ2-7,-
CAWSAPAAGDYNEQFF,TGTGCCTGGAGTGCCCCGGCCGCGGGGGACTACAATGAGCAGTTCTTC,TRBD2,TRBV30,TRBJ2-1,-
CASSIDTNTEAFF,TGTGCCAGCAGCATCGACACGAACACTGAAGCTTTCTTT,-,TRBV7-3,TRBJ1-1,-
CASSSDWTGGYEQYF,TGCGCCAGCAGCTCCGATTGGACAGGGGGCTACGAGCAGTACTTC,TRBD1,TRBV5-1,TRBJ2-7,once
CASSEILTGESNEKLFF,TGTGCCAGCAGTGAAATTTTGACAGGGGAGTCTAATGAAAAACTGTTTTTT,TRBD1,TRBV6-1,TRBJ1-4,-
CASSRGTVRREQFF,TGTGCCAGCAGCAGAGGGACAGTAAGAAGGGAGCAGTTCTTC,TRBD1,TRBV6-5,TRBJ2-1,-